This TCR beta chain emerged from a study of T-cell reconstitution after alpha-beta-depleted transplantation in children. The study, taken as a whole, reports: High day-60 TCRbeta diversity in some patients came from surviving recipient T cells and thymic progenitors. As was reported, about two months after transplant, alpha-beta T cells came from several hundred expanded graft clones. T-cell counts and diversity at one year following transplant were attributed mainly to newly produced T cells.

As to this clonotype: Antigen unknown.

Looked up from germline, CDR1 is ENHRY and CDR2 is SYGVKD. The CDR3 is 14 residues long. V lost 6 bases, J lost 4 bases, and 15 bases lay in between. The authors prepared the TCRbeta library with unique molecular identifiers. One entry per CDR3 protein, called by TCRdb with MiXCR from the PCR reads. The sample lists about 980,000 distinct CDR3 sequences, 25% to 30% occurring once. The V gene is TRBV10-3, the J gene TRBJ2-5; D perhaps matches TRBD1 (6 bases). This clonotype was obtained from a boy less than two years old who had a stem cell transplant for SCID, so the T cells may come from the graft donor. Sample: PBMCs, mostly from graft donor cells, taken 360 days after TCRalphabeta/CD19-depleted stem cell transplant. For the CDR3, the DNA is TGTGCCATCAGCCTCAGGGGTGGGACAGAGACCCAGTACTTC. It yields the protein CAISLRGGTETQYF.